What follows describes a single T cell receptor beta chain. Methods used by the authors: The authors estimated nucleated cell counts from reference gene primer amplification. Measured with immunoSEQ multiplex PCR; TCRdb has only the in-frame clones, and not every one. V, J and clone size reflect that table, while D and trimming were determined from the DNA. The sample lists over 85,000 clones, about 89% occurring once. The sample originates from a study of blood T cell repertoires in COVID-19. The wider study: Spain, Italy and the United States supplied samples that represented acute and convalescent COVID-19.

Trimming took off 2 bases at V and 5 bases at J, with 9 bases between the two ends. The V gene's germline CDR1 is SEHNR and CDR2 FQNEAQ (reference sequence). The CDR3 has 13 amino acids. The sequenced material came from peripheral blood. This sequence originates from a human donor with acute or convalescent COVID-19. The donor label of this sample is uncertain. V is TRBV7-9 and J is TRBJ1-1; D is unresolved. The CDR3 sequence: CASSLPSLTEAFF. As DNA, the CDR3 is TGTGCCAGCAGCTTACCCTCCTTAACTGAAGCTTTCTTT.